This is a list of T cell receptor beta chains from one sample in a study of memory CD4+ T cells and cytomegalovirus serostatus. Measured with immunoSEQ multiplex PCR; TCRdb has only the in-frame clones, and not every one. This sample has tens of thousands of clones, with over 60% found just once. Input material: memory CD4+ T cells from blood. The receptors stem from an adult in good health and CMV-seronegative. The CDR3 runs from the conserved cysteine through the conserved F or W. Fields, in order: D gene, J gene, V gene, clone size, CDR3 DNA, CDR3 protein. D genes are given only for firm matches. The size field is filled for only some rows; it gives once, few, many or a size class.

>TRBD1|TRBJ2-5|TRBV6-6|once
TGTGCCAGCACCAAAGGGACAGAAGAGACCCAGTACTTC
CASTKGTEETQYF
>TRBD1|TRBJ1-2|TRBV6-5|.
TGTGCCAGCAGACGAAATACAGGGGGCGATGGCTACACCTTC
CASRRNTGGDGYTF
>.|TRBJ1-1|TRBV2|.
TGTGCCAGCAGTGAAAGGGAAATGAGGAGGGACACTGAAGCTTTCTTT
CASSEREMRRDTEAFF
>TRBD2|TRBJ2-1|TRBV5-6|.
TGTGCCAGCAGCTTACTAGCGGGGGCCCACAATGAGCAGTTCTTC
CASSLLAGAHNEQFF
>TRBD1|TRBJ2-1|TRBV19|.
TGTGCCAGTAGCTCGACAGGGGGTCTTAACAATGAGCAGTTCTTC
CASSSTGGLNNEQFF
>TRBD1|TRBJ2-4|TRBV20-1|.
TGCAGTGGAGGGACAGACATTCAGTACTTC
CSGGTDIQYF
>TRBD2|TRBJ2-3|TRBV2|.
TGTGCCAGCAGTGTTGGGCGGGGGGGCACAGATACGCAGTATTTT
CASSVGRGGTDTQYF
>TRBD1|TRBJ1-1|TRBV14|.
TGTGCCAGCAGCCCCTATCCGGGACAGGGAGCCACTGAAGCTTTCTTT
CASSPYPGQGATEAFF
>.|TRBJ1-2|TRBV19|.
TGTGCCAGTAGTGAGGCTAACTATGGCTACACCTTC
CASSEANYGYTF
>TRBD1|TRBJ1-1|TRBV2|.
TGTGCCAGCATTGGACAGGGTTACATGAACACTGAAGCTTTCTTT
CASIGQGYMNTEAFF
>TRBD2|TRBJ2-3|TRBV18|.
TGTGCCAGCTCCCCTAGCGGCCGCACAGATACGCAGTATTTT
CASSPSGRTDTQYF
>TRBD1|TRBJ1-1|TRBV30|.
TGTGCCTGGAGAGAAACAGGGGGCGCTTGGAACACTGAAGCTTTCTTT
CAWRETGGAWNTEAFF
>.|TRBJ1-1|TRBV15|.
TGTGCCACCAGCAGACGCAGGGTAGGGAACACTGAAGCTTTCTTT
CATSRRRVGNTEAFF
>TRBD2|TRBJ2-5|TRBV19|.
TGTGCCAGTAGTCCGGGACTAGCTGCCGAGACCCAGTACTTC
CASSPGLAAETQYF
>TRBD1|TRBJ1-2|TRBV20-1|few
TGCACTACCCCTGGACAGGGTCGCTACACCTTC
CTTPGQGRYTF
>.|TRBJ1-2|TRBV6-1|.
TGTGCCAGCAGTGAGACAATTGGTGTCGATGGCTACACCTTC
CASSETIGVDGYTF
>.|TRBJ2-1|TRBV19|.
TGTGCCAGTAGTATTAATGAGGGCAGTGAGCAGTTCTTC
CASSINEGSEQFF
>.|TRBJ2-2|TRBV5-1|.
TGCGCCAGCAGCCGACCCGAGTCGAACGGGGAGCTGTTTTTT
CASSRPESNGELFF
>.|TRBJ2-2|TRBV6-6|.
TGTGCCAGCAGTGTACAGGGCGGGGAGCTGTTTTTT
CASSVQGGELFF
>.|TRBJ2-3|TRBV6-5|.
TGTGCCAGCAGTTATGAGGGGGGGCGGTTAGATACGCAGTATTTT
CASSYEGGRLDTQYF
>.|TRBJ2-2|TRBV4-2|.
TGTGCCAGCAGCCAAGCCCCTCCCCCCTCCAGCGGGGAGCTGTTTTTT
CASSQAPPPSSGELFF
>.|TRBJ1-4|TRBV7-2|once
TGTGCCAGCAGCTTAGCGTATCGGGGCAACTCAGGGGAACTGTTTTTT
CASSLAYRGNSGELFF
>.|TRBJ1-2|TRBV5-8|.
TGTGCCAGCAGCTATGACAGGAACTATGGCTACACCTTC
CASSYDRNYGYTF
>.|TRBJ2-5|TRBV6-1|.
TGTGCCAGCAGAGCATCCGGGACCGGAGGAGAGACCCAGTACTTC
CASRASGTGGETQYF
>TRBD2|TRBJ2-1|TRBV19|.
TGTGCCAGTAGTATGGGCGGGGGGGCTTTCGATGAGCAGTTCTTC
CASSMGGGAFDEQFF
>.|TRBJ2-3|TRBV7-6|.
TGTGCCAGCAGCGGGGGTAGGGCCACAGATACGCAGTATTTT
CASSGGRATDTQYF
>TRBD1|TRBJ1-4|TRBV13|.
TGTGCCAGCAGCCCGAACAGGGGAAAACTGTTTTTT
CASSPNRGKLFF
>.|TRBJ1-1|TRBV6-1|.
TGTGCCAGCAGGCCCACAACCGGGGGCACTGAAGCTTTCTTT
CASRPTTGGTEAFF
>TRBD1|TRBJ1-6|TRBV6-5|.
TGTGCCAGCAGTGGATTTACAGGGGCTTCACCCCTCCACTTT
CASSGFTGASPLHF
>.|TRBJ2-1|TRBV30|.
TGTGCCTGGAGTGTAATGGGGGTACGCTACAATGAGCAGTTCTTC
CAWSVMGVRYNEQFF
>.|TRBJ1-4|TRBV4-1|.
TGCGCCAGCAGCCAATGGAGAGGAGAAAAACTGTTTTTT
CASSQWRGEKLFF
>TRBD2|TRBJ2-1|TRBV6-5|.
TGTGCCAGCAGTTACGACTGGCGGGGGGACAATGAGCAGTTCTTC
CASSYDWRGDNEQFF
>TRBD1|TRBJ1-5|TRBV29-1|.
TGCAGCGTTCAAGGGCAGGGGGATCAGCCCCAGCATTTT
CSVQGQGDQPQHF
>TRBD1|TRBJ1-5|TRBV30|.
TGTGCCTGGAGTGTACAGGGGATCGGGGGAGGGTTTAGCAATCAGCCCCAGCATTTT
CAWSVQGIGGGFSNQPQHF
>TRBD1|TRBJ1-6|TRBV6-6|once
TGTGCCAGCAGTTACTCCGGGACAGGGGATTCACCCCTCCACTTT
CASSYSGTGDSPLHF
>TRBD1|TRBJ1-2|TRBV7-3|.
TGTGCCAGCAGCTTTGACAGGGGCGAGGGGTATGGCTACACCTTC
CASSFDRGEGYGYTF